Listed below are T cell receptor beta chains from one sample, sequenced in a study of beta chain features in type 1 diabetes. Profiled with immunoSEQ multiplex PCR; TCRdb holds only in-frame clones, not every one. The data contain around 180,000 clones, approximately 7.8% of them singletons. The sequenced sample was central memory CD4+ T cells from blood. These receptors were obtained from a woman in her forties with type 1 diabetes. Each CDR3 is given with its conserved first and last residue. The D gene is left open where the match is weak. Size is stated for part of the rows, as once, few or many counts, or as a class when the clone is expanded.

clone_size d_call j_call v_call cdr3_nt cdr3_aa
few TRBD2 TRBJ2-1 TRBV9 TGTGCCAGCAGCCCGAGGACTAGCGGGAGGTTCGATGAGCAGTTCTTC CASSPRTSGRFDEQFF
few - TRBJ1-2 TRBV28 TGTGCCAGCAGTTTCAGGCACTATGGCTACACCTTC CASSFRHYGYTF
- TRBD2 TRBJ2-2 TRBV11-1 TGTGCCAGCAGCCAGGGAGGGACCGGGGAGCTGTTTTTT CASSQGGTGELFF
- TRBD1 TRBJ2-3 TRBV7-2 TGTGCCAGCAGCACCCGACAGGGGACCACAGATACGCAGTATTTT CASSTRQGTTDTQYF
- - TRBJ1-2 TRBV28 TGTGCCAGCACCTCTGGCGGGGGCGCGTCTTATGGCTACACCTTC CASTSGGGASYGYTF
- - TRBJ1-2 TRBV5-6 TGTGCCAGCAGTTCAGGCAGGAACTATGGCTACACCTTC CASSSGRNYGYTF
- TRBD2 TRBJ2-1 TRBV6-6 TGTGCCAGCAGATACGGGACTAGCGGGTACAATGAGCAGTTCTTC CASRYGTSGYNEQFF
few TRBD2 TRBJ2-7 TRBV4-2 TGTGCCAGCAGCCAAGATGGGGAGGGTTCCTACGAGCAGTACTTC CASSQDGEGSYEQYF
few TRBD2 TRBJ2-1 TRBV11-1 TGTGCCAGCAGCTTCCTAGCGGGAGGGCCCGAGCAGTTCTTC CASSFLAGGPEQFF
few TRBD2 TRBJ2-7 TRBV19 TGTGCCTCAAGGACTAGCGGGGGGATTGCCTACGAGCAGTACTTC CASRTSGGIAYEQYF
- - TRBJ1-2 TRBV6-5 TGTGCCAGCCGAAGACCGTTCGGGGGCTACACCTTC CASRRPFGGYTF
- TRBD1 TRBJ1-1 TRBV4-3 TGCGCCAGCAGCCGGGACAGGCCGAACACTGAAGCTTTCTTT CASSRDRPNTEAFF
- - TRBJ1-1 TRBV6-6 TGTGCCAGCAGTCCTGAGGGCCGGAACACTGAAGCTTTCTTT CASSPEGRNTEAFF
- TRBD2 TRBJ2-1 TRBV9 TGTGCCAGCAGCGTAGCTACGACTAGCGGGGGGCACGTGAGCTCCTACAATGAGCAGTTCTTC CASSVATTSGGHVSSYNEQFF
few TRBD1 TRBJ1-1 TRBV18 TGTGCCAGCTCCCCCTTTGGACAGGGCAATGAAGCTTTCTTT CASSPFGQGNEAFF
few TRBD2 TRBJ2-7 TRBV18 TGTGCCAGCTCACCTCTTGGGACTAGCGGAGCCTACGAGCAGTACTTC CASSPLGTSGAYEQYF
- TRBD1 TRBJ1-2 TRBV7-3 TGTGCCAGCAGCTTCCAGGGGGCTGGCTACACCTTC CASSFQGAGYTF
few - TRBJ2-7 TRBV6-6 TGTGCCAGCACCCCAGGTTACGAGCAGTACTTC CASTPGYEQYF
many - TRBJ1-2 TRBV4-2 TGTGCCAGCAGCCAAGATCCGGTGGGAGTTGGCTACACCTTC CASSQDPVGVGYTF
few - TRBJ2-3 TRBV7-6 TGTGCCAGCAGCTCCCGACAGGCCGGTACGCAGTATTTT CASSSRQAGTQYF
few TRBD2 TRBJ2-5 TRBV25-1 TGTGCCAGCAGTGGCAAAGGACTAGTAGGGCCCCAAGAGACCCAGTACTTC CASSGKGLVGPQETQYF
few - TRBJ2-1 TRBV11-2 TGTGCCAGCAGCTCCCGCGGCGCTGGCTACAATGAGCAGTTCTTC CASSSRGAGYNEQFF
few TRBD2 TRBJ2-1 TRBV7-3 TGTGCCAGCAGCTCTAGCGGACCTAACAATGAGCAGTTCTTC CASSSSGPNNEQFF
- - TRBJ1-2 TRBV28 TGTGCCAGCACCAAGGGGCAGGGTGACTATGGCTACACCTTC CASTKGQGDYGYTF
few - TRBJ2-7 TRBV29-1 TGCAGCGTTGCGGATGACAGCTACGAGCAGTACTTC CSVADDSYEQYF
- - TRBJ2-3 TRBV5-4 TGTGCCAGCAGCTTAGGGGGTACAGATACGCAGTATTTT CASSLGGTDTQYF
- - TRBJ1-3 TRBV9 TGTGCCAGCAGCGTAGGGCATGGTGGAAACACCATATATTTT CASSVGHGGNTIYF
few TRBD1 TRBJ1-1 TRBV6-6 TGTGCCAGCATGCTCGGGACAGCTAACACTGAAGCTTTCTTT CASMLGTANTEAFF
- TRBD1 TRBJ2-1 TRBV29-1 TGCAGCGGGAGGGGGGACAGGGGATACAATGAGCAGTTCTTC CSGRGDRGYNEQFF
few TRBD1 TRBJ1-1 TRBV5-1 TGCGCCAGCAGCTTGTGGGGGGACAGGAAAGGGATCACTGAAGCTTTCTTT CASSLWGDRKGITEAFF
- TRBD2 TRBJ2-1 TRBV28 TGTGCCAGCAGCCCAGGGACGGCTAGCGGGTACAATGAGCAGTTCTTC CASSPGTASGYNEQFF
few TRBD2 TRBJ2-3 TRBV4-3 TGCGCCAGCAGCCCCGGAAGACTAGCGGGGAGCACAGATACGCAGTATTTT CASSPGRLAGSTDTQYF
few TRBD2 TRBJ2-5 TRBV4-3 TGCGCCAGCAGCCACTCAGCGGGGGGGCGTGAGACCCAGTACTTC CASSHSAGGRETQYF